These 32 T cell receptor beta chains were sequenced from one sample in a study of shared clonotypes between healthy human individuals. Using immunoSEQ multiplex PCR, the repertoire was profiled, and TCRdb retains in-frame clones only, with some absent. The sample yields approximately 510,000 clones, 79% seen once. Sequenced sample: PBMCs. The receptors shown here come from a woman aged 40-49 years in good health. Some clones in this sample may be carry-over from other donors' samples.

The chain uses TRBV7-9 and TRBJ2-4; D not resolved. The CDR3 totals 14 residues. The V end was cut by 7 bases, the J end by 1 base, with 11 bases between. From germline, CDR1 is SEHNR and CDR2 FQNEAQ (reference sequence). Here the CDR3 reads CASKTSGAKNIQYF. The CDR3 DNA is TGTGCCAGCAAGACCTCCGGGGCCAAAAACATTCAGTACTTC.

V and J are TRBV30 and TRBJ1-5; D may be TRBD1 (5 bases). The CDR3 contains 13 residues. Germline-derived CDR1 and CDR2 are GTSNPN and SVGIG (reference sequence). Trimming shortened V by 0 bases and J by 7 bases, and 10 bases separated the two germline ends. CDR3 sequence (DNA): TGTGCCTGGAGTGTAAATGAGGGGCAGCCCCAGCATTTT. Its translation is CAWSVNEGQPQHF.

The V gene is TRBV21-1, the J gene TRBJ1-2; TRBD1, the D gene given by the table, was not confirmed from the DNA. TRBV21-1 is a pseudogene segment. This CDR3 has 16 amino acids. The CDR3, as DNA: TGTGCCAGCAGCTCCCCGGGCGACAGGGTTTTCTATGGCTACACCTTC. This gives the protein CASSSPGDRVFYGYTF.

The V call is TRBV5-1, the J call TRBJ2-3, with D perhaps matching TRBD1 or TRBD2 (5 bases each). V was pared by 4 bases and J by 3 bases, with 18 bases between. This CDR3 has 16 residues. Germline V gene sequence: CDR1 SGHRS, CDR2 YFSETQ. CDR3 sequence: CASSGARLSGTDTQYF. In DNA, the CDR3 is TGCGCCAGCAGCGGGGCACGGCTCTCGGGGACAGATACGCAGTATTTT.

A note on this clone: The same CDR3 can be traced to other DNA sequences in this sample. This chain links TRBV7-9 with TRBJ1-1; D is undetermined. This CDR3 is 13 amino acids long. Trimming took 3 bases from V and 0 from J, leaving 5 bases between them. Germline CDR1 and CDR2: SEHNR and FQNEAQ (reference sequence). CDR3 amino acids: CASSLRLNTEAFF. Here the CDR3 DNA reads TGTGCCAGCAGCTTGAGACTGAACACTGAAGCTTTCTTT.

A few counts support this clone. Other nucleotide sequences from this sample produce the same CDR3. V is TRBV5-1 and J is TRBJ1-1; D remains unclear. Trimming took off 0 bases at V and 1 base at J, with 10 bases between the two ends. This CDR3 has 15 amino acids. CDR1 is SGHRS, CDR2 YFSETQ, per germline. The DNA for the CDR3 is TGCGCCAGCAGCTTGGACGCCAGGACGAACACTGAAGCTTTCTTT. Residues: CASSLDARTNTEAFF.

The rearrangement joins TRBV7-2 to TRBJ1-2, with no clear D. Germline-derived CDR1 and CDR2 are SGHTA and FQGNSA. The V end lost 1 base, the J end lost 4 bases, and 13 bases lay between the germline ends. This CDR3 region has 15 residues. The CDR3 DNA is TGTGCCAGCAGCTTAGTGTCGGCGAGCGGCTATGGCTACACCTTC. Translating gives CASSLVSASGYGYTF. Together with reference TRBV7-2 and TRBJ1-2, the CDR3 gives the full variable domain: GAGVSQSPSNKVTEKGKDVELRCDPISGHTALYWYRQSLGQGLEFLIYFQGNSAPDKSGLPSDRFSAERTGGSVSTLTIQRTQQEDSAVYLCASSLVSASGYGYTFGSGTRLTVV.

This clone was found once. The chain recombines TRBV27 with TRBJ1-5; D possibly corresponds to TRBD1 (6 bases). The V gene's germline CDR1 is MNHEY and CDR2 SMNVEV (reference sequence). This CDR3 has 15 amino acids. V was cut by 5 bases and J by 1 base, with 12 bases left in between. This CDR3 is CASSPQGQSNQPQHF. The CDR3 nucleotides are TGTGCCAGCAGTCCCCAGGGACAAAGCAATCAGCCCCAGCATTTT.

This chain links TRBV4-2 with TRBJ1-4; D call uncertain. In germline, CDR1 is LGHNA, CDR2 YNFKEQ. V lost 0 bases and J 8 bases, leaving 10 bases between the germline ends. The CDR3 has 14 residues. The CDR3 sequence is CASSQDLVREKLFF. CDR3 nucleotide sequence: TGTGCCAGCAGCCAAGATCTTGTTCGCGAAAAACTGTTTTTT.

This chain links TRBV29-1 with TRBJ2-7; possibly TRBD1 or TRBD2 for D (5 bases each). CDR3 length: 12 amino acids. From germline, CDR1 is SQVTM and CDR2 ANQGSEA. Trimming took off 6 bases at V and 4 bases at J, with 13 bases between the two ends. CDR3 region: CSVEDGAYEQYF. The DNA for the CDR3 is TGCAGCGTCGAGGACGGGGCTTACGAGCAGTACTTC.

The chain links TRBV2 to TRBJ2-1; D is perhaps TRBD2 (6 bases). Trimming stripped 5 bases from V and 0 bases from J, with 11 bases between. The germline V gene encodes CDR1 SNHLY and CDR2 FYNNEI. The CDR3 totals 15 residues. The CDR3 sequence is CASSSSGFSYNEQFF. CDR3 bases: TGTGCCAGCAGTTCGAGCGGGTTCTCCTACAATGAGCAGTTCTTC.

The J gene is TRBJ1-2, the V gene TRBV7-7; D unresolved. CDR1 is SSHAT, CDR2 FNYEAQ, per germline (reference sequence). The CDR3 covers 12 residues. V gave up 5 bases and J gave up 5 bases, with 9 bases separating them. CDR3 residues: CASSPPRYGYTF. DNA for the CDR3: TGTGCCAGCAGCCCCCCTCGGTATGGCTACACCTTC. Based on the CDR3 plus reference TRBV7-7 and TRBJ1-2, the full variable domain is GAGVSQSPRYKVTKRGQDVTLRCDPISSHATLYWYQQALGQGPEFLTYFNYEAQPDKSGLPSDRFSAERPEGSISTLTIQRTEQRDSAMYRCASSPPRYGYTFGSGTRLTVV.

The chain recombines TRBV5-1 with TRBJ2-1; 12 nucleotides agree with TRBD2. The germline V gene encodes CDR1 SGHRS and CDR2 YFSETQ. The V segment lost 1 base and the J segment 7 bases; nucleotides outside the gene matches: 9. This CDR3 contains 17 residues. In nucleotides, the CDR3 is TGCGCCAGCAGCTTGAACGGACTAGCGGGGTCTCAGAATGAGCAGTTCTTC. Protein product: CASSLNGLAGSQNEQFF.

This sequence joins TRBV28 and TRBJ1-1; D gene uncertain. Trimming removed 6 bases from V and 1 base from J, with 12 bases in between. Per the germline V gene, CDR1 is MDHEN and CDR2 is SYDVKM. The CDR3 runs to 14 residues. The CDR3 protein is CASRRHFQNTEAFF. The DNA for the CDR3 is TGTGCCAGCAGGCGACACTTTCAGAACACTGAAGCTTTCTTT.

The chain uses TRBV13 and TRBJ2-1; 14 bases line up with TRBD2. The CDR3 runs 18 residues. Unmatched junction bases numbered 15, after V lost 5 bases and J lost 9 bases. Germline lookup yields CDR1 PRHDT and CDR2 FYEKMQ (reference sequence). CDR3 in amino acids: CASSQHIRLAGGPGEQFF. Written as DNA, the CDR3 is TGTGCCAGCAGCCAACATATCCGACTAGCGGGAGGGCCCGGTGAGCAGTTCTTC.

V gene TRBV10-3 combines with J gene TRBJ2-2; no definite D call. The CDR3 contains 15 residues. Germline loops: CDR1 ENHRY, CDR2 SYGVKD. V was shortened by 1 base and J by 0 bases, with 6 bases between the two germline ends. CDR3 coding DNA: TGTGCCATCAGTGAGTTATCAGCGAACACCGGGGAGCTGTTTTTT. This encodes CAISELSANTGELFF.

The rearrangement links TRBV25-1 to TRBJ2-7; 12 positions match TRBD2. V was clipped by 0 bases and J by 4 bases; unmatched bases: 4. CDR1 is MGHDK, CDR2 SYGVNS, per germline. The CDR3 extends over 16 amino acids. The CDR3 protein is CASSEYRLAGAYEQYF. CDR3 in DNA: TGTGCCAGCAGTGAATATAGACTAGCGGGAGCATACGAGCAGTACTTC.

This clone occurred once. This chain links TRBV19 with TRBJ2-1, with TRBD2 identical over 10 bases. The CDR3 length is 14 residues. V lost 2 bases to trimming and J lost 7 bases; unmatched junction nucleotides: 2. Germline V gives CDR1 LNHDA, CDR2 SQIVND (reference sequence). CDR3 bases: TGTGCCAGTAGTATATTAGCGGGAGGTAATGAGCAGTTCTTC. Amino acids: CASSILAGGNEQFF. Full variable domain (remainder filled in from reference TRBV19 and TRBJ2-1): DGGITQSPKYLFRKEGQNVTLSCEQNLNHDAMYWYRQDPGQGLRLIYYSQIVNDFQKGDIAEGYSVSREKKESFPLTVTSAQKNPTAFYLCASSILAGGNEQFFGPGTRLTVL.

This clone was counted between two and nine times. CDR3 nucleotide sequence: TGTGCCAGTAGTACCGGACAGGTTGGGTCCTACGAGCAGTACTTC. This translates into CASSTGQVGSYEQYF. The rearrangement uses TRBV19 and TRBJ2-7, with 7 bases identical to TRBD1. V shed 4 bases and J 1 base; nucleotides not matched to a gene: 7. Germline assignment: CDR1 LNHDA and CDR2 SQIVND (reference sequence). The CDR3 extends over 15 amino acids. Complete variable domain (other parts from reference TRBV19 and TRBJ2-7): DGGITQSPKYLFRKEGQNVTLSCEQNLNHDAMYWYRQDPGQGLRLIYYSQIVNDFQKGDIAEGYSVSREKKESFPLTVTSAQKNPTAFYLCASSTGQVGSYEQYFGPGTRLTVT.

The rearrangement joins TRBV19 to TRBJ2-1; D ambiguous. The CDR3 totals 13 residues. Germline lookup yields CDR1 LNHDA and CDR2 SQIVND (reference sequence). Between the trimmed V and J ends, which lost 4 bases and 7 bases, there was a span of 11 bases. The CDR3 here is CASSTLVGNEQFF. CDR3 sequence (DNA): TGTGCCAGTAGTACGCTAGTGGGAAATGAGCAGTTCTTC.

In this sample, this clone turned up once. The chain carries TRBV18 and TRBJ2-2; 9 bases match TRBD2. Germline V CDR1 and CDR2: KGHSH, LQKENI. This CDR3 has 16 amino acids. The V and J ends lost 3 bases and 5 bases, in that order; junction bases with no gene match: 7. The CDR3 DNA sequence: TGTGCCAGCTCACCGCTCCTAGCGGGAACTACCGGGGAGCTGTTTTTT. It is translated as CASSPLLAGTTGELFF.

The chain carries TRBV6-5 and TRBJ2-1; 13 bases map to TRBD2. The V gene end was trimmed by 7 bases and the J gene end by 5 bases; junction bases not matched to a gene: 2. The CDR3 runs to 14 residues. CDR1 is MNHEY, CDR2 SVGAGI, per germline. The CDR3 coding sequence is TGTGCCAGCAAGACTAGCGGGAGGAACAATGAGCAGTTCTTC. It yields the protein CASKTSGRNNEQFF.

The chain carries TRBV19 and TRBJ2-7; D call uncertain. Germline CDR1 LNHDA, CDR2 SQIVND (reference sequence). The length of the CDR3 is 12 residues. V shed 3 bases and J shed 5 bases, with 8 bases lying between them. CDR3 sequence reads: CASSMWSHEQYF. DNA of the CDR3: TGTGCCAGTAGTATGTGGAGCCACGAGCAGTACTTC. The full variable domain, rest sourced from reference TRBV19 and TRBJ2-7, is DGGITQSPKYLFRKEGQNVTLSCEQNLNHDAMYWYRQDPGQGLRLIYYSQIVNDFQKGDIAEGYSVSREKKESFPLTVTSAQKNPTAFYLCASSMWSHEQYFGPGTRLTVT.

In nucleotides, the CDR3 is TGTGCCAGCAGTTTAGAGAGGTCCTACGAGCAGTACTTC. Its translation: CASSLERSYEQYF. J is TRBJ2-7 and V is TRBV28, with D unresolved. In germline, CDR1 is MDHEN, CDR2 SYDVKM. This CDR3 is 13 amino acids long. V gave up 2 bases and J gave up 1 base, with 6 bases separating them.

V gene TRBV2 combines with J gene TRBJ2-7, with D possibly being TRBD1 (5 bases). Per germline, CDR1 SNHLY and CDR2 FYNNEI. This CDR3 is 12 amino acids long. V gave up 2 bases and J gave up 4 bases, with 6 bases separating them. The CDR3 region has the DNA TGTGCCAGCAGTGAAAGGGGTTACGAGCAGTACTTC. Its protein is CASSERGYEQYF.

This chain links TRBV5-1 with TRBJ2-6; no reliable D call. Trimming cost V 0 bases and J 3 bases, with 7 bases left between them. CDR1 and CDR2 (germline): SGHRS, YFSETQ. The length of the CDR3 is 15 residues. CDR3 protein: CASSLAVLGANVLTF. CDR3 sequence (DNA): TGCGCCAGCAGCTTGGCAGTCCTTGGGGCCAACGTCCTGACTTTC.

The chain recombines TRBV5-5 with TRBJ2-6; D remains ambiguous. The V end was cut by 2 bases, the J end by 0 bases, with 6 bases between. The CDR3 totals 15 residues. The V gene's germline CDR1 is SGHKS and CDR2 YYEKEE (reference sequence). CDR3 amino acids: CASSLSHSGANVLTF. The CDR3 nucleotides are TGTGCCAGCAGCTTATCTCACTCTGGGGCCAACGTCCTGACTTTC.

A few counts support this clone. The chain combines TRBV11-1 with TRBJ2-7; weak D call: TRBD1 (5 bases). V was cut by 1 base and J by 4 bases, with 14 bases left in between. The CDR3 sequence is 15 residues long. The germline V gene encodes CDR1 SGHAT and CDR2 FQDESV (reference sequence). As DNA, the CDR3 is TGTGCCAGCAGCTTAGGAGACAGTTTGATGTACGAGCAGTACTTC. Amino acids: CASSLGDSLMYEQYF. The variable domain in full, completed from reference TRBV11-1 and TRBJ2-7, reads EAEVAQSPRYKITEKSQAVAFWCDPISGHATLYWYRQILGQGPELLVQFQDESVVDDSQLPKDRFSAERLKGVDSTLKIQPAELGDSAMYLCASSLGDSLMYEQYFGPGTRLTVT.

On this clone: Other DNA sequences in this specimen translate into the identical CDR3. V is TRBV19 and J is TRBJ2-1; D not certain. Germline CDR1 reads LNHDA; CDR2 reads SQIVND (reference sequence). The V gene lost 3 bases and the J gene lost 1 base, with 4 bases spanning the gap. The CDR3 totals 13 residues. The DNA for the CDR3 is TGTGCCAGTAGTATGGGTTCCTACAATGAGCAGTTCTTC. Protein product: CASSMGSYNEQFF. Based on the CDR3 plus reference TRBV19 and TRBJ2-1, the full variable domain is DGGITQSPKYLFRKEGQNVTLSCEQNLNHDAMYWYRQDPGQGLRLIYYSQIVNDFQKGDIAEGYSVSREKKESFPLTVTSAQKNPTAFYLCASSMGSYNEQFFGPGTRLTVL.

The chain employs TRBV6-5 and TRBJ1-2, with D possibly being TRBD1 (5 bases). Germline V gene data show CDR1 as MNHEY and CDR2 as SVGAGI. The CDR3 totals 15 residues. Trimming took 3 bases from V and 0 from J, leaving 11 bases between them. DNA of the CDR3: TGTGCCAGCAGTTATCAGGACACCACTAACTATGGCTACACCTTC. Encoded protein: CASSYQDTTNYGYTF.

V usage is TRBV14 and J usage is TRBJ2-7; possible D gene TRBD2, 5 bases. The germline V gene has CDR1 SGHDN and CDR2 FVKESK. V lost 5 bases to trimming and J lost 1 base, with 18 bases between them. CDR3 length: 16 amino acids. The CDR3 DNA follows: TGTGCCAGCAGCTATCGGTCGGGGAGCGGATCCTACGAGCAGTACTTC. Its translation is CASSYRSGSGSYEQYF.

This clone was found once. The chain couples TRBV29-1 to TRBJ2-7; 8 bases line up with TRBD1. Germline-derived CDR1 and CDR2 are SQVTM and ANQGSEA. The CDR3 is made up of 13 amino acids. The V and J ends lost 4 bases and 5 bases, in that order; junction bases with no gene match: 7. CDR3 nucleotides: TGCAGCGTTGGGCGACAGGGGAATAACGAGCAGTACTTC. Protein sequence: CSVGRQGNNEQYF.